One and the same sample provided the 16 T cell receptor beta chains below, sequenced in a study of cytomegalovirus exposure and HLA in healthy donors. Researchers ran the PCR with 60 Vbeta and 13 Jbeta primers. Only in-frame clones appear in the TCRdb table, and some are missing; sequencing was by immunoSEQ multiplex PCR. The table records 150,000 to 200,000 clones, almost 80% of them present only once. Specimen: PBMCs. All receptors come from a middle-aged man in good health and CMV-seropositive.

The CDR3 protein is CASSGGTGRYEQYF. DNA for the CDR3: TGTGCCAGCAGTGGCGGGACAGGGAGATACGAGCAGTACTTC. The chain uses TRBV6-1 and TRBJ2-7; 9 bases line up with TRBD1. Germline trimming cut 4 bases from V and 4 bases from J; bases unmatched to any gene: 5. Germline V gene data show CDR1 as MNHNS and CDR2 as SASEGT. The CDR3 sequence is 14 residues long.

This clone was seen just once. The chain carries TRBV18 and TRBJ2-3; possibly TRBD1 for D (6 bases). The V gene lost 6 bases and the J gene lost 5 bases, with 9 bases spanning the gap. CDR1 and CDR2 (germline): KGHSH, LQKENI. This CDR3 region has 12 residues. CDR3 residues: CASSLDRDTQYF. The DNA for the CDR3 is TGTGCCAGCTCCCTGGACAGAGATACGCAGTATTTT.

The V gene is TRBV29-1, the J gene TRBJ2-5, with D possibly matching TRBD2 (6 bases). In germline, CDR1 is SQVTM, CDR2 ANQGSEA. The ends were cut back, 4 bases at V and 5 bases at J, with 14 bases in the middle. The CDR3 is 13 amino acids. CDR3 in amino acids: CSVVGGVGETQYF. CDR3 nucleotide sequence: TGCAGCGTTGTTGGAGGGGTGGGGGAGACCCAGTACTTC. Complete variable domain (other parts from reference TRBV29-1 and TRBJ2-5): SAVISQKPSRDICQRGTSLTIQCQVDSQVTMMFWYRQQPGQSLTLIATANQGSEATYESGFVIDKFPISRPNLTFSTLTVSNMSPEDSSIYLCSVVGGVGETQYFGPGTRLLVL.

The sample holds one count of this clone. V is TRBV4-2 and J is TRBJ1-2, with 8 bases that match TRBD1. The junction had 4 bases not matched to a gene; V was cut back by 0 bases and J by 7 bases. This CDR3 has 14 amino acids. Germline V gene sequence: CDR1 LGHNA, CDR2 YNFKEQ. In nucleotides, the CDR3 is TGTGCCAGCAGCCAAGACAGGGGGCGGGCTGGCTACACCTTC. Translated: CASSQDRGRAGYTF.

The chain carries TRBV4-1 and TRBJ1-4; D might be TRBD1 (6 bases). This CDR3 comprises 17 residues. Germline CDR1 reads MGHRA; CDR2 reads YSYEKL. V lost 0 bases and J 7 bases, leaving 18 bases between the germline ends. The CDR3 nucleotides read TGCGCCAGCAGCCAAGATCCTCCAGGGAGGGGGGGTGAAAAACTGTTTTTT. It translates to CASSQDPPGRGGEKLFF.

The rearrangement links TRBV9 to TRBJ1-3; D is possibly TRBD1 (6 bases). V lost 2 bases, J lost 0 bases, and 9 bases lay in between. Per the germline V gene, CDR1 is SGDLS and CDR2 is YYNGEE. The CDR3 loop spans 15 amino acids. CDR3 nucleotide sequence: TGTGCCAGCAGCGTGGACAGTTACTCTGGAAACACCATATATTTT. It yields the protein CASSVDSYSGNTIYF.

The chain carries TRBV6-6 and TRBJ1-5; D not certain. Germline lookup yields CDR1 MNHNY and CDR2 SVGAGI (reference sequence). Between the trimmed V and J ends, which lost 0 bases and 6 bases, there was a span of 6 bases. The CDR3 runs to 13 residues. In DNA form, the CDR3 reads TGTGCCAGCAGTTACTCGTCAGGTCAGCCCCAGCATTTT. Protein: CASSYSSGQPQHF.

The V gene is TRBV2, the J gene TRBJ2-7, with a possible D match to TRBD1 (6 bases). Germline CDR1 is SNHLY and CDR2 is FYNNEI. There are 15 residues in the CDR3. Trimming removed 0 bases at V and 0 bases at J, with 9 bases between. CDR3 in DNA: TGTGCCAGCAGTGAAGCGGGGACACTCTCCTACGAGCAGTACTTC. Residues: CASSEAGTLSYEQYF.

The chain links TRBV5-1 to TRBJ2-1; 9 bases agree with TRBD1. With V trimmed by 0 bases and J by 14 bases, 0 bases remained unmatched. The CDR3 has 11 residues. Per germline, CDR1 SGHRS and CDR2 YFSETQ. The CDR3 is CASSLGTGEFF. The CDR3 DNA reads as TGCGCCAGCAGCTTGGGGACAGGGGAGTTCTTC.

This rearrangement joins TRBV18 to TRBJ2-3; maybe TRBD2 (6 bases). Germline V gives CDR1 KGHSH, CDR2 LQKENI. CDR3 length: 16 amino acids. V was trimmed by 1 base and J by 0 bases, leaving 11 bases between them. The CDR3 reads CASSPREATSTDTQYF. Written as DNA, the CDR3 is TGTGCCAGCTCACCACGGGAGGCTACCAGCACAGATACGCAGTATTTT. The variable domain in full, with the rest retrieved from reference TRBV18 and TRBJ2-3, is NAGVMQNPRHLVRRRGQEARLRCSPMKGHSHVYWYRQLPEEGLKFMVYLQKENIIDESGMPKERFSAEFPKEGPSILRIQQVVRGDSAAYFCASSPREATSTDTQYFGPGTRLTVL.

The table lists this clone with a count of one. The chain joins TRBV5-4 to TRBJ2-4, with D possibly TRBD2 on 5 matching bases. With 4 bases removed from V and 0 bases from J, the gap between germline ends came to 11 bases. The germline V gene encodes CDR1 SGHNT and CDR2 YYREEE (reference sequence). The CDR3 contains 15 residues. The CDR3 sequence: CASSLGGLAKNIQYF. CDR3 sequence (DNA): TGTGCCAGCAGCCTCGGCGGACTAGCCAAAAACATTCAGTACTTC.

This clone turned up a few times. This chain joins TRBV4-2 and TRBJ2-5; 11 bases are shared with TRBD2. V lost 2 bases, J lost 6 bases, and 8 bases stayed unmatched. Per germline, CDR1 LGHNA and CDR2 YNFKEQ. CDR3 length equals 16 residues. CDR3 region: CASSQKTSGSGKTQYF. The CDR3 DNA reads TGTGCCAGCAGCCAAAAAACTAGCGGGAGTGGCAAGACCCAGTACTTC.

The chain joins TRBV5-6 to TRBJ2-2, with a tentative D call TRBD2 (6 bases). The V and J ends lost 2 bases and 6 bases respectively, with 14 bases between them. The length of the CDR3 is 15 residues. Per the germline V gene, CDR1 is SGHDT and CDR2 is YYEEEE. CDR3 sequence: CASSLGTANAGELFF. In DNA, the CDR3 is TGTGCCAGCAGCTTAGGGACTGCTAACGCCGGGGAGCTGTTTTTT.

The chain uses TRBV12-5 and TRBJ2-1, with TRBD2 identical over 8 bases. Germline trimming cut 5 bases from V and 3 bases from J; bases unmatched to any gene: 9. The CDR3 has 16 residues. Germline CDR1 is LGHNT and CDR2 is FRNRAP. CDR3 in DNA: TGTGCTAGTGGTCCTAAAGGACTAGCTCGCTACAATGAGCAGTTCTTC. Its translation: CASGPKGLARYNEQFF. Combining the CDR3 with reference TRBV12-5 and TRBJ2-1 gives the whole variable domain DARVTQTPRHKVTEMGQEVTMRCQPILGHNTVFWYRQTMMQGLELLAYFRNRAPLDDSGMPKDRFSAEMPDATLATLKIQPSEPRDSAVYFCASGPKGLARYNEQFFGPGTRLTVL.

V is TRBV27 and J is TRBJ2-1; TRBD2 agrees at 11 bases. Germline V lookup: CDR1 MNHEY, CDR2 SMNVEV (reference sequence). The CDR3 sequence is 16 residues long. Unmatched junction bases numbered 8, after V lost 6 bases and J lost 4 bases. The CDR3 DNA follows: TGTGCCAGCAGCCCAGCCGGGACTAGCGGATACAATGAGCAGTTCTTC. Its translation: CASSPAGTSGYNEQFF.

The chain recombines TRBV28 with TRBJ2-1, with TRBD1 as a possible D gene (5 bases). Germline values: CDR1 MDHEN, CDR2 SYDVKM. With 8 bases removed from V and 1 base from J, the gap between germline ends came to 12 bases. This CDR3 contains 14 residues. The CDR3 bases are TGTGCCAGCCCCCCCGCAGGGTCCTACAATGAGCAGTTCTTC. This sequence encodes CASPPAGSYNEQFF.